Listed below are T cell receptor beta chains from one sample, sequenced in a study of blood T cell repertoires in COVID-19. Data came from immunoSEQ multiplex PCR; TCRdb stores just in-frame clones and leaves some out. The sample has under 300,000 clones; about 73% are singletons. Sequencing input: peripheral blood. These receptors originate from a woman older than 75 with acute or convalescent COVID-19. CDR3s include the opening cysteine and the closing phenylalanine or tryptophan. The D gene is left open where the match is weak. Expanded clones are given a class, and other clones once, few, many or no size at all.

CATQGDGGTYGYTF | TGTGCCACCCAAGGGGACGGGGGGACCTATGGCTACACCTTC | . | few | TRBJ1-2 | TRBV2
CASSLAGGVAGNTIYF | TGCGCCAGCAGCTTGGCCGGGGGGGTAGCTGGAAACACCATATATTTT | . | . | TRBJ1-3 | TRBV5-1
CASSPPGQGSGTDTQYF | TGTGCCAGCTCACCACCGGGACAGGGGTCAGGGACAGATACGCAGTATTTT | TRBD1 | . | TRBJ2-3 | TRBV18
CASDPGQLNTEAFF | TGTGCCAGTGACCCGGGACAGCTGAACACTGAAGCTTTCTTT | TRBD1 | . | TRBJ1-1 | TRBV6-6
CASSLGGTGTNTEAFF | TGCGCCAGCAGCTTGGGTGGCACAGGGACGAACACTGAAGCTTTCTTT | . | many | TRBJ1-1 | TRBV5-1
CASSRGDVRYEQYF | TGTGCCAGTAGTAGGGGGGACGTACGCTACGAGCAGTACTTC | . | . | TRBJ2-7 | TRBV19
CASSLMPGSGQPQHF | TGTGCCAGCAGTTTGATGCCGGGTTCGGGTCAGCCCCAGCATTTT | . | . | TRBJ1-5 | TRBV7-8
CASSLQGSGNQPQHF | TGTGCCAGCAGTTTACAGGGAAGTGGCAATCAGCCCCAGCATTTT | . | . | TRBJ1-5 | TRBV2
CASSVGTGGYNEQFF | TGCGCCAGCAGCGTAGGGACAGGGGGTTACAATGAGCAGTTCTTC | TRBD1 | . | TRBJ2-1 | TRBV5-1
CASSLPGENSPLHF | TGTGCCAGCAGCTTGCCAGGGGAGAATTCACCCCTCCACTTT | . | few | TRBJ1-6 | TRBV7-8
CASSFMGTGMVRETQYF | TGTGCCAGCAGTTTTATGGGGACAGGGATGGTCCGGGAGACCCAGTACTTC | TRBD1 | . | TRBJ2-5 | TRBV27
CASGGNTGELFF | TGTGCCAGCGGAGGTAACACCGGGGAGCTGTTTTTT | . | . | TRBJ2-2 | TRBV12-3/TRBV12-4
CASSPAADTQYF | TGTGCCAGCTCACCGGCGGCAGATACGCAGTATTTT | . | . | TRBJ2-3 | TRBV18
CASSPSEKLFF | TGTGCCAGCTCACCTTCAGAAAAACTGTTTTTT | . | . | TRBJ1-4 | TRBV18
CASSGGTGARQETQYF | TGTGCCAGCAGTGGGGGGACAGGGGCGAGGCAAGAGACCCAGTACTTC | TRBD1 | . | TRBJ2-5 | TRBV25-1
CATSRVIGQGYEQYF | TGTGCCACCAGCAGAGTAATAGGACAGGGGTACGAGCAGTACTTC | TRBD1 | . | TRBJ2-7 | TRBV15
CASSSATYNEQFF | TGTGCCAGTAGTTCAGCGACTTACAATGAGCAGTTCTTC | . | few | TRBJ2-1 | TRBV19
CASSFATGNEKLFF | TGTGCCAGCTCGTTTGCCACAGGGAATGAAAAACTGTTTTTT | . | . | TRBJ1-4 | TRBV18
CASSYDYPAWNEQFF | TGTGCCAGCAGTTACGACTACCCGGCCTGGAATGAGCAGTTCTTC | . | . | TRBJ2-1 | TRBV6-5
CASSLVPGLLGGASYNSPLHF | TGCGCCAGCAGCTTAGTCCCGGGACTCCTCGGAGGGGCGTCCTATAATTCACCCCTCCACTTT | . | once | TRBJ1-6 | TRBV5-1
CASSAGTDKQYF | TGTGCCAGTAGTGCCGGGACAGACAAGCAGTACTTC | TRBD1 | few | TRBJ2-7 | TRBV19
CASRPADRVLSGTGELFF | TGTGCCAGCAGACCTGCGGACAGGGTTTTATCGGGGACCGGGGAGCTGTTTTTT | TRBD1 | . | TRBJ2-2 | TRBV3-1/TRBV3-2
CASSPRWTQYF | TGTGCCAGCAGCCCCCGGTGGACCCAGTACTTC | . | once | TRBJ2-5 | TRBV6-2/TRBV6-3
CASSVAGFGTEAFF | TGTGCCAGCAGCGTAGCAGGGTTTGGCACTGAAGCTTTCTTT | . | few | TRBJ1-1 | TRBV9
CASGSGDRGRTDTQYF | TGTGCTAGTGGTTCGGGGGACAGGGGGCGCACAGATACGCAGTATTTT | TRBD1 | . | TRBJ2-3 | TRBV12-5
CASSQSGGGYNEQFF | TGTGCCAGCAGCCAAAGCGGGGGGGGCTACAATGAGCAGTTCTTC | TRBD2 | once | TRBJ2-1 | TRBV3-1/TRBV3-2
CASRWDGEGSSYEQYF | TGTGCCAGCAGATGGGATGGGGAGGGCAGCTCCTACGAGCAGTACTTC | TRBD2 | . | TRBJ2-7 | TRBV6-6
CASSLVWQGLNYGYTF | TGCGCCAGCAGCTTGGTTTGGCAGGGACTTAACTATGGCTACACCTTC | . | few | TRBJ1-2 | TRBV5-1
CASSISTGYGYTF | TGTGCCAGTAGTATATCGACAGGGTATGGCTACACCTTC | TRBD1 | . | TRBJ1-2 | TRBV19
CAWTTDRVGNTIYF | TGTGCCTGGACTACCGACAGGGTGGGAAACACCATATATTTT | TRBD1 | . | TRBJ1-3 | TRBV30
CASSQDWANTEAFF | TGCGCCAGCAGCCAAGATTGGGCGAACACTGAAGCTTTCTTT | . | few | TRBJ1-1 | TRBV4-1
CASSQDHLNTGELFF | TGCGCCAGCAGCCAAGATCACTTGAACACCGGGGAGCTGTTTTTT | . | . | TRBJ2-2 | TRBV4-3
CASRSGQASSYEQYF | TGTGCCAGCAGGTCAGGACAGGCGAGCTCCTACGAGCAGTACTTC | TRBD1 | . | TRBJ2-7 | TRBV6-5
CASSLRQGVNEQYF | TGTGCCAGCAGCTTGCGGCAGGGTGTCAACGAGCAGTACTTC | . | . | TRBJ2-7 | TRBV5-4
CASLGDSKNIQYF | TGTGCCAGCTTAGGGGATTCCAAAAACATTCAGTACTTC | . | . | TRBJ2-4 | TRBV2
CASTGGSREKLFF | TGTGCCAGCACTGGGGGGTCTCGTGAAAAACTGTTTTTT | . | . | TRBJ1-4 | TRBV7-9
CATSEGQGNQETQYF | TGTGCCACCAGTGAGGGACAGGGTAATCAAGAGACCCAGTACTTC | TRBD1 | . | TRBJ2-5 | TRBV24-1
CASSRTSGSLDTQYF | TGTGCCAGCTCGCGGACTAGCGGGAGCTTAGATACGCAGTATTTT | TRBD2 | . | TRBJ2-3 | TRBV18
CASSSPRDRDSLIEKLFF | TGTGCCAGCAGCAGCCCCCGGGACAGGGACTCTTTGATTGAAAAACTGTTTTTT | . | . | TRBJ1-4 | TRBV21-1
CASSITGAYGYTF | TGTGCCAGTAGTATAACAGGGGCCTATGGCTACACCTTC | TRBD1 | . | TRBJ1-2 | TRBV19
CATSRDTGRGTYGYTF | TGTGCCACCAGCAGAGATACAGGTCGGGGGACCTATGGCTACACCTTC | . | . | TRBJ1-2 | TRBV15
CASSPVRGATEAFF | TGTGCCAGCTCACCTGTCCGGGGGGCGACTGAAGCTTTCTTT | . | . | TRBJ1-1 | TRBV18
CASSRGGRDNEKLFF | TGTGCCAGCAGCCGGGGGGGGAGGGATAATGAAAAACTGTTTTTT | . | . | TRBJ1-4 | TRBV6-5
CASSPHRDGREKLFF | TGTGCCAGCAGCCCCCACAGGGATGGACGCGAAAAACTGTTTTTT | . | few | TRBJ1-4 | TRBV7-9
CASSHSGFSETQYF | TGCGCCAGCAGCCACTCAGGGTTCTCGGAGACCCAGTACTTC | . | . | TRBJ2-5 | TRBV5-1